The 2 T cell receptor beta chains given below trace back to one sample, sequenced in a study of T cells in Graves' hyperthyroidism and ophthalmopathy. There were TCR beta CDR3 regions amplified from RNA transcripts. A first-round RT-PCR of the TCR CDR3 used the HTBI primer set. TCRdb fed the multiplex PCR reads into MiXCR, producing one record per CDR3 protein. The sample lists 360,000 or so distinct CDR3 sequences, 15% to 20% occurring once. The sequenced sample was blood. The receptors shown here come from a woman younger than 35 with Graves' hyperthyroidism.

This clonotype was recorded many times. This sequence joins TRBV12-3 or TRBV12-4 and TRBJ2-7; D is unclear. Trimming stripped 3 bases from V and 9 bases from J, with 9 bases between. The CDR3 loop spans 11 amino acids. CDR3 loop: CASSLGRGQYF. The DNA for the CDR3 is TGTGCCAGCAGTTTGGGTCGCGGGCAGTACTTC.

This clonotype was observed at least ten times. This CDR3 is CSARASGGPYEQYF. The CDR3 DNA reads as TGCAGTGCTAGGGCGTCGGGGGGGCCCTACGAGCAGTACTTC. The V gene is TRBV20-1, the J gene TRBJ2-7; 8 nucleotides align to TRBD2. Germline loops: CDR1 DFQATT, CDR2 SNEGSKA (reference sequence). With 3 bases clipped from V and 2 bases from J, the junction kept 6 bases outside the gene matches. There are 14 residues in the CDR3.